The next 14 T cell receptor beta chains were all read from a single sample in a study of blood T cell repertoires in COVID-19. Profiled with immunoSEQ multiplex PCR; TCRdb holds only in-frame clones, not every one. The sample carries 120,000 to 150,000 clones, roughly four fifths recorded once. Sequencing was done on a sample of peripheral blood. The receptors were sampled from a human donor with acute or convalescent COVID-19. The donor label of this sample is uncertain.

This clone has just one count. The chain employs TRBV7-2 and TRBJ1-1; D not resolved. Per the germline V gene, CDR1 is SGHTA and CDR2 is FQGNSA. CDR3 length equals 15 residues. V lost 1 base and J 1 base, leaving 10 bases between the germline ends. The DNA of the CDR3 is TGTGCCAGCAGCTTAGTGCCAGGATCGAACACTGAAGCTTTCTTT. Its translation: CASSLVPGSNTEAFF.

V gene TRBV5-1 combines with J gene TRBJ2-7; 10 bases map to TRBD1. With V trimmed by 6 bases and J by 5 bases, 5 bases remained unmatched. The CDR3 has 13 residues. Germline V gives CDR1 SGHRS, CDR2 YFSETQ. DNA of the CDR3: TGCGCCAGCACGACAGGGGGCAAGGACGAGCAGTACTTC. Its translation: CASTTGGKDEQYF. Together with reference TRBV5-1 and TRBJ2-7, the CDR3 gives the full variable domain: KAGVTQTPRYLIKTRGQQVTLSCSPISGHRSVSWYQQTPGQGLQFLFEYFSETQRNKGNFPGRFSGRQFSNSRSEMNVSTLELGDSALYLCASTTGGKDEQYFGPGTRLTVT.

The chain combines TRBV7-9 with TRBJ1-2; 8 bases fit TRBD1. The V and J ends lost 6 bases and 7 bases, in that order; junction bases with no gene match: 10. The CDR3 runs 14 residues. Germline loops: CDR1 SEHNR, CDR2 FQNEAQ (reference sequence). The CDR3 sequence is CASSLGQEGGGYTF. The CDR3 DNA is TGTGCCAGCAGTCTGGGACAGGAGGGAGGTGGCTACACCTTC.

V usage is TRBV28 and J usage is TRBJ2-5; weak D call: TRBD2 (6 bases). The V end lost 2 bases, the J end lost 5 bases, and 9 bases lay between the germline ends. The CDR3 consists of 13 residues. Per the germline V gene, CDR1 is MDHEN and CDR2 is SYDVKM. The CDR3 nucleotides read TGTGCCAGCAGTTTACTTCGGGAGGAGACCCAGTACTTC. Its protein product is CASSLLREETQYF.

V usage is TRBV24-1 and J usage is TRBJ2-3; D is perhaps TRBD1 (6 bases). From germline, CDR1 is KGHDR and CDR2 SFDVKD. The length of the CDR3 is 14 residues. V gave up 3 bases and J gave up 2 bases, with 8 bases separating them. The CDR3 nucleotides are TGTGCCACCAGTGATGCAGGGGCCACAGATACGCAGTATTTT. Translating gives CATSDAGATDTQYF.

This clone came up once. CDR3 loop: CASSRNTGTETQYF. The CDR3 DNA is TGTGCCAGCAGCCGGAATACAGGGACAGAGACCCAGTACTTC. The chain recombines TRBV7-9 with TRBJ2-5, with D possibly being TRBD1 (6 bases). Germline assignment: CDR1 SEHNR and CDR2 FQNEAQ (reference sequence). This CDR3 is built from 14 residues. V lost 5 bases, J lost 4 bases, and 14 bases lay in between.

The genes are TRBV25-1 and TRBJ1-2; 12 nucleotides match TRBD1. V gave up 7 bases and J gave up 8 bases; unmatched junction bases: 17. Germline values: CDR1 MGHDK, CDR2 SYGVNS. This CDR3 has 17 amino acids. Here the CDR3 reads CASNCGQPGQGALGYTF. The CDR3 bases are TGTGCCAGCAATTGTGGACAGCCGGGACAGGGGGCATTAGGCTACACCTTC.

V usage is TRBV6-5 and J usage is TRBJ1-5, with D tentatively TRBD1 (6 bases). CDR3 size: 16 residues. Germline V gene lookup returns CDR1 MNHEY and CDR2 SVGAGI. Trimming took 0 bases from V and 6 from J, leaving 15 bases between them. In DNA, the CDR3 is TGTGCCAGCAGTTACTCGCCTTCGGGAGGGGGTCAGCCCCAGCATTTT. Translating gives CASSYSPSGGGQPQHF.

The J gene is TRBJ2-7, the V gene TRBV5-1; TRBD1 agrees at 7 bases. CDR1 and CDR2 (germline): SGHRS, YFSETQ. This CDR3 spans 14 amino acids. The V segment lost 1 base and the J segment 4 bases; nucleotides outside the gene matches: 5. The CDR3 sequence: CASSLSPGGYEQYF. The CDR3 DNA is TGCGCCAGCAGCTTGAGTCCAGGGGGATACGAGCAGTACTTC.

V usage is TRBV6-5 and J usage is TRBJ1-2, with 9 positions matching TRBD1. Per the germline V gene, CDR1 is MNHEY and CDR2 is SVGAGI. This CDR3 is built from 13 residues. V shed 10 bases, J shed 3 bases, and the junction held 6 bases outside the gene matches. This CDR3 reads CATSDRGDYGYTF. The CDR3 region has the DNA TGTGCCACTTCGGACAGGGGAGACTATGGCTACACCTTC.

The CDR3 protein is CASSFGQARGKLFF. The DNA for the CDR3 is TGTGCCAGCAGCTTCGGACAGGCCAGGGGAAAACTGTTTTTT. J is TRBJ1-4 and V is TRBV7-9, with 7 bases fitting TRBD1. CDR1 SEHNR and CDR2 FQNEAQ come from the germline V gene (reference sequence). With 3 bases clipped from V and 10 bases from J, the junction kept 8 bases outside the gene matches. The CDR3 has 14 residues. The full variable domain, completed using reference TRBV7-9 and TRBJ1-4, is DTGVSQNPRHKITKRGQNVTFRCDPISEHNRLYWYRQTLGQGPEFLTYFQNEAQLEKSRLLSDRFSAERPKGSFSTLEIQRTEQGDSAMYLCASSFGQARGKLFFGSGTQLSVL.

This rearrangement joins TRBV7-9 to TRBJ1-6; D gene ambiguous. The CDR3 consists of 16 residues. The V gene's germline CDR1 is SEHNR and CDR2 FQNEAQ (reference sequence). Deletions cut 5 bases from V and 7 bases from J, with 18 bases between. CDR3 loop: CASSLLVGGGNSPLHF. In nucleotides, the CDR3 is TGTGCCAGCAGCCTTCTTGTGGGCGGCGGGAATTCACCCCTCCACTTT.

This clone was recorded a few times. The rearrangement joins TRBV29-1 to TRBJ1-1, with D possibly matching TRBD1 (5 bases). The germline CDR1 and CDR2 sequences are SQVTM and ANQGSEA. The CDR3 contains 13 residues. The V end was cut by 7 bases, the J end by 8 bases, with 20 bases between. CDR3 DNA sequence: TGCAGCGCAGCAAACGGGGGAGCGACGGAAGCTTTCTTT. This encodes CSAANGGATEAFF.

This clone was detected once. This chain uses TRBV12-5 with TRBJ1-6, with D possibly matching TRBD1 (5 bases). The germline V gene encodes CDR1 LGHNT and CDR2 FRNRAP. Trimming took 2 bases from V and 4 from J, leaving 12 bases between them. The CDR3 totals 16 residues. As DNA, the CDR3 is TGTGCTAGTGGTTTGCGGGACTTGCCTTATAATTCACCCCTCCACTTT. Translating gives CASGLRDLPYNSPLHF. The full variable domain, with the rest looked up from reference TRBV12-5 and TRBJ1-6, is DARVTQTPRHKVTEMGQEVTMRCQPILGHNTVFWYRQTMMQGLELLAYFRNRAPLDDSGMPKDRFSAEMPDATLATLKIQPSEPRDSAVYFCASGLRDLPYNSPLHFGNGTRLTVT.